This record looks at one TCR beta chain sequence and its context. Its antigen is unidentified. V was clipped by 8 bases and J by 1 base, with 15 bases between them. Germline V gives CDR1 LNHDA, CDR2 SQIVND (reference sequence). The CDR3 is 15 amino acids. This sample was taken from a study of T-cell memory formation after mild COVID-19. Whole-study context: TCR clusters largely stayed donor specific. Regarding the study as a whole: Contracting clones from day 15 to 85 showed balanced CD4/CD8; later expanders favored CD4+. Memory sampled before infection contained some responding clones, suggesting cross-reactive memory joined.

From the 5' RACE reads, TCRdb called clonotypes with MiXCR, one entry per CDR3 protein. This sample carries 530,000 or so distinct CDR3 sequences, roughly 17% of them seen once, and the ten largest clones take about 8.1%. The sequence came from an adult woman who had mild COVID-19 (a few samples of this study predate the infection). Cell type and time point are not known. This rearrangement joins TRBV19 to TRBJ1-5; D remains ambiguous. The sample was PBMCs or a T cell subset sorted from them (not recorded which). The CDR3, as DNA: TGTGCCAGTGGGAGCGAGGGTGGGAGCAATCAGCCCCAGCATTTT. Translated: CASGSEGGSNQPQHF.